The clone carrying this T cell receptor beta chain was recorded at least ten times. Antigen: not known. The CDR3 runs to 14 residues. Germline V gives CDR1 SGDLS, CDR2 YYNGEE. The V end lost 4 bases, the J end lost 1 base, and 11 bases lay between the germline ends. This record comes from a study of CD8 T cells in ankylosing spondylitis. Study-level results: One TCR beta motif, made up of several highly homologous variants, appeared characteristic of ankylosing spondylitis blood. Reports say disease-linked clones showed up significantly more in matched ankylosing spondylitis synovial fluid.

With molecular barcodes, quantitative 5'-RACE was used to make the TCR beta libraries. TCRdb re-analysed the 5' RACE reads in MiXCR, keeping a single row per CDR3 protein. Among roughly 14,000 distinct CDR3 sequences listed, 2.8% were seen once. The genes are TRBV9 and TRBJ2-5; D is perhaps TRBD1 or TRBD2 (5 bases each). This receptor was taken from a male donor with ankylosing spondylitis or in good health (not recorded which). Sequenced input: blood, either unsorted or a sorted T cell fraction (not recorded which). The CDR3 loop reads CASSRDGLQETQYF. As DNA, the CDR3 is TGTGCCAGCAGCCGGGACGGCCTCCAAGAGACCCAGTACTTC.